These 25 T cell receptor beta chains originate from one sample sequenced in a study of T cell clonality in common variable immunodeficiency. The method was immunoSEQ multiplex PCR; TCRdb's version includes in-frame clones alone and lacks a portion of them. This repertoire holds tens of thousands of clones, and none appear only once. The sample taken for sequencing was peripheral blood mononuclear cells. The source is a person aged 18 to 69 in good health.

There are many counts of this clone. The read ends 3 residues early relative to the CDR3; the germline J gene fills the gap. The chain uses TRBV5-6 and TRBJ1-1, with D possibly TRBD1 on 6 matching bases. Deletions cut 1 base from V and 5 bases from J, with 9 bases between. CDR3 length: 13 amino acids. In germline, CDR1 is SGHDT, CDR2 YYEEEE. The CDR3 loop reads CASSLWGRTEAFF. The CDR3 DNA, read in part, is TGTGCCAGCAGCTTGTGGGGGCGGACTGAA. The full variable domain, its missing parts supplied by reference TRBV5-6 and TRBJ1-1, is DAGVTQSPTHLIKTRGQQVTLRCSPKSGHDTVSWYQQALGQGPQFIFQYYEEEERQRGNFPDRFSGHQFPNYSSELNVNALLLGDSALYLCASSLWGRTEAFFGQGTRLTVV.

This clone came up many times. The read ends 3 residues early relative to the CDR3; the germline J gene fills the gap. The chain combines TRBV20-1 with TRBJ1-4; 10 bases are shared with TRBD1. V lost 6 bases and J lost 7; bases outside the gene matches: 5. Germline values: CDR1 DFQATT, CDR2 SNEGSKA (reference sequence). The CDR3 has 13 residues. The CDR3 sequence is CSAAGTGAEKLFF. The covered CDR3 bases are TGCAGTGCGGCCGGGACAGGGGCTGAAAAA.

This clone was seen at least ten times. Coverage ceases 3 residues before the CDR3 finishes, and the germline J gene fills in the end. The chain carries TRBV10-1 and TRBJ2-5; D might be TRBD2 (6 bases). The length of the CDR3 is 14 residues. The V gene's germline CDR1 is WNHNN and CDR2 SYGVQD (reference sequence). V lost 1 base, J lost 4 bases, and 10 bases lay in between. The CDR3 sequence: CASSELGGTETQYF. Partial CDR3 DNA: TGCGCCAGCAGTGAGTTGGGGGGAACAGAGACC.

This clone was seen many times. Coverage ceases 3 residues before the CDR3 finishes, and the germline J gene fills in the end. This rearrangement joins TRBV6-2 or TRBV6-3 to TRBJ2-1; the D gene is possibly TRBD2 (7 bases). The CDR3 has 15 residues. V lost 6 bases, J lost 4 bases, and 16 bases lay in between. Germline V gene lookup returns CDR1 MNHEY and CDR2 SVGEGT. CDR3 DNA, as far as it was read: TGTGCCAGCAGAGAGGTCGGGGGGCCATACAATGAG. It yields the protein CASREVGGPYNE. The full CDR3 reads CASREVGGPYNEQFF.

This clone has more than one count but fewer than ten. A clone one base away is much larger, so this may be a read error. The DNA ends 3 residues before the CDR3 does, and the rest of the CDR3 is filled in from the germline J gene. This sequence joins TRBV20-1 and TRBJ2-5; D may be TRBD1 (5 bases). The germline gives CDR1 DFQATT, CDR2 SNEGSKA (reference sequence). The CDR3 is made up of 12 amino acids. The sequenced part of the CDR3 DNA is TGCAGTGCCTCACCCCAGGGCGGTACC. Its translation: CSASPQGGT. The full CDR3 sequence reads CSASPQGGTQYF.

In its sample, this clone was seen many times. The sequenced part of the CDR3 DNA is TGTGCCCTTGGACAGTCTGATGAAAAA. The encoded protein is CALGQSDEK. The CDR3 as a whole reads CALGQSDEKLFF. The chain joins TRBV30 to TRBJ1-4; a weak D match, TRBD1 (6 bases). The CDR3 end lies 3 residues beyond the end of the read and is filled in from the germline J gene. This CDR3 contains 12 residues. Looked up from germline, CDR1 is GTSNPN and CDR2 is SVGIG (reference sequence). V was pared by 8 bases and J by 6 bases, with 13 bases between.

Remarks on this clone: The DNA ends 3 residues before the CDR3 does, and the rest of the CDR3 is filled in from the germline J gene. The V gene is TRBV2, the J gene TRBJ1-1; D remains unclear. The CDR3 is made up of 13 amino acids. Germline loops: CDR1 SNHLY, CDR2 FYNNEI. Trimming cost V 5 bases and J 1 base, with 8 bases left between them. The DNA read from the CDR3 is TGTGCCAGCAGTCCTCCTCCGAACACTGAA. This gives the protein CASSPPPNTE. The full CDR3 protein is CASSPPPNTEAFF.

This clone occurred many times. The read falls 3 residues short of the CDR3 end, and the missing part is taken from the germline J gene. This sequence joins TRBV18 and TRBJ1-5; D is uncertain. Germline CDR1 is KGHSH and CDR2 is LQKENI. V was trimmed by 1 base and J by 1 base, leaving 17 bases between them. The CDR3 consists of 18 residues. CDR3 in amino acids: CASSPLPKVGGSNQPQHF. CDR3 bases read: TGTGCCAGCTCACCACTTCCTAAGGTAGGAGGGAGCAATCAGCCC. The entire variable domain, with the rest obtained from reference TRBV18 and TRBJ1-5, is as follows: NAGVMQNPRHLVRRRGQEARLRCSPMKGHSHVYWYRQLPEEGLKFMVYLQKENIIDESGMPKERFSAEFPKEGPSILRIQQVVRGDSAAYFCASSPLPKVGGSNQPQHFGDGTRLSIL.

This clone appeared a few times. With the read ending 3 residues before the CDR3 end, the germline J gene is used to fill in that end. The J gene is TRBJ2-7, the V gene TRBV2; 10 positions match TRBD1. Losses at the gene ends were 6 bases for V and 5 bases for J; bases not matched to a gene: 7. This CDR3 spans 14 amino acids. The V gene's germline CDR1 is SNHLY and CDR2 FYNNEI. The CDR3 sequence is CASSLRDRGHEQYF. CDR3 DNA (partial): TGTGCCAGCAGCCTCCGGGACAGGGGCCACGAG.

This clone came up many times. The missing CDR3 end, 3 residues past where the read stops, is filled in from the germline J gene. V is TRBV5-1 and J is TRBJ2-1; 11 bases are a match to TRBD1. CDR3 length: 20 residues. The V gene end was trimmed by 0 bases and the J gene end by 4 bases; junction bases not matched to a gene: 15. Germline V lookup: CDR1 SGHRS, CDR2 YFSETQ. The CDR3 loop reads CASSLAGQGVLGGTYNEQFF. The part of the CDR3 DNA that was read is TGCGCCAGCAGCTTGGCGGGACAGGGGGTACTCGGGGGTACGTACAATGAG.

This clone was observed at least ten times. The read ends 3 residues early relative to the CDR3; the germline J gene fills the gap. The chain recombines TRBV4-1 with TRBJ2-7; weak D call: TRBD1 (5 bases). Germline values: CDR1 MGHRA, CDR2 YSYEKL. V shed 10 bases and J shed 0 bases, with 13 bases lying between them. CDR3 length: 13 residues. The sequenced part of the CDR3 DNA is TGCGCCACTGCCTCCGACAGCTCCTACGAG. This sequence encodes CATASDSSYE. The whole CDR3 region reads CATASDSSYEQYF.

In regard to this clone: The read terminates 3 residues before the CDR3 end, so the remaining end is supplied by the germline J gene. The genes are TRBV30 and TRBJ2-2, with TRBD1 identical over 8 bases. Per the germline V gene, CDR1 is GTSNPN and CDR2 is SVGIG (reference sequence). There are 15 residues in the CDR3. CDR3 amino acids: CAWTRRTGNNSPLFF. CDR3 DNA (partial): TGTGCCTGGACGCGCCGGACAGGGAATAATTCACCG.

The table lists this clone with many counts. The CDR3 sequence: CASSQTGGPATNEKLFF. CDR3 DNA, as far as it was read: TGCGCCAGCAGCCAGACAGGGGGTCCGGCGACTAATGAAAAG. The chain combines TRBV5-1 with TRBJ2-2; 9 bases map to TRBD1. The sequenced fragment ends 3 residues before the CDR3 boundary, so the rest is inferred from the germline J gene. This CDR3 is 17 amino acids long. Germline-derived CDR1 and CDR2 are SGHRS and YFSETQ.

This clone showed up many times. Read sequence stops 3 residues before the CDR3 end, and the germline J gene provides the missing end. J is TRBJ1-5 and V is TRBV18; the match to TRBD1 covers 7 bases. The CDR3 is 13 residues long. Germline V gene data show CDR1 as KGHSH and CDR2 as LQKENI. With V trimmed by 6 bases and J by 2 bases, 1 base remained unmatched. Incomplete CDR3 DNA: TGTGCCAGCTCGGGGACAGGCAATCAGCCC. This gives the protein CASSGTGNQP. The complete CDR3 sequence is CASSGTGNQPQHF.

This clone has a count of ten or more. CDR3 protein: CANSVRVLDYEQYF. CDR3 DNA (partial): TGTGCCAACTCCGTCAGGGTCTTGGACTACGAG. The chain is built from TRBV7-4 and TRBJ2-7; tentative D call: TRBD1 (5 bases). Read sequence stops 3 residues before the CDR3 end, and the germline J gene provides the missing end. This CDR3 contains 14 residues. V was cut by 10 bases and J by 3 bases, with 19 bases left in between. The germline V gene has CDR1 SGHVT and CDR2 SQSDAQ.

On this clone: The CDR3 end falls 3 residues outside the read, so it is completed with the germline J gene. This chain links TRBV30 with TRBJ2-2; no firm D call. The CDR3 runs to 13 residues. Per the germline V gene, CDR1 is GTSNPN and CDR2 is SVGIG (reference sequence). Partial CDR3 DNA: TGTGCCTGGAGTGTTACCTATAATTCACCG. It yields the protein CAWSVTYNSP. The entire CDR3 reads CAWSVTYNSPLFF.

This clone appeared a few times. The read comes to an end 3 residues before the CDR3 does, leaving the germline J gene to fill in the end. The gene calls are TRBV30 and TRBJ2-2; TRBD2 might be the D (6 bases). Germline-derived CDR1 and CDR2 are GTSNPN and SVGIG (reference sequence). This CDR3 is built from 15 residues. The CDR3 spells CAWSEGTEENEKLFF. Partial CDR3 DNA: TGTGCCTGGAGTGAGGGGACTGAGGAGAATGAAAAG.

This clone showed up many times. Read coverage stops 3 residues before the CDR3 terminus; the germline J gene supplies the remainder. The chain combines TRBV28 with TRBJ2-7, with 11 bases identical to TRBD2. V gave up 4 bases and J gave up 1 base; unmatched junction bases: 15. The CDR3 is 19 residues long. Germline V gene data show CDR1 as MDHEN and CDR2 as SYDVKM. CDR3 loop: CASSSKTSGSLYGSYEQYF. The CDR3 bases that were read are TGTGCCAGCAGTTCAAAAACTAGCGGGAGCTTATATGGTTCCTACGAG.

This clone was picked up many times. The CDR3 is cut off 3 residues early in the read; its end comes from the germline J gene. V and J are TRBV7-2 and TRBJ1-2; TRBD1 agrees at 11 bases. Germline CDR1 SGHTA, CDR2 FQGNSA. V shed 1 base, J shed 2 bases, and the junction held 0 bases outside the gene matches. The CDR3 contains 15 residues. The CDR3 bases that were read are TGTGCCAGCAGCTTAGGGACAGGGGGCAACTATGGC. Translated, it gives CASSLGTGGNYG. The entire CDR3 protein reads CASSLGTGGNYGYTF.

This clone has a handful of counts. The read ends 3 residues shy of where the CDR3 ends; the end is completed using the germline J gene. V and J are TRBV18 and TRBJ1-1; 7 bases are shared with TRBD1. The ends lost 1 base at V and 3 bases at J; junction bases unmatched: 5. CDR1 KGHSH and CDR2 LQKENI come from the germline V gene. The CDR3 runs to 15 residues. Incomplete CDR3 DNA: TGTGCCAGCTCACCACAGGCACAGGGGCACACTGAA. This sequence encodes CASSPQAQGHTE. The full-length CDR3 reads as CASSPQAQGHTEAFF.

At least ten counts were recorded for this clone. The CDR3 end falls 3 residues outside the read, so it is completed with the germline J gene. The chain recombines TRBV5-1 with TRBJ1-1, with 9 bases fitting TRBD1. The CDR3 is 13 residues long. The V segment lost 4 bases and the J segment 7 bases; nucleotides outside the gene matches: 5. Germline V gene sequence: CDR1 SGHRS, CDR2 YFSETQ. The CDR3 protein is CASSLGQGIEAFF. CDR3 DNA (partial): TGCGCCAGCAGCCTCGGACAGGGGATTGAA.

To note about this clone: The DNA ends 3 residues before the CDR3 does, and the rest of the CDR3 is filled in from the germline J gene. This sequence joins TRBV19 and TRBJ1-5, with 11 bases identical to TRBD1. Trimming cost V 5 bases and J 3 bases; bases outside gene matches: 6. Germline V lookup: CDR1 LNHDA, CDR2 SQIVND (reference sequence). CDR3 length: 16 amino acids. The covered CDR3 bases are TGTGCCAGTAGTCCAGGACAGGGGGCCTACAATCAGCCC. Protein sequence: CASSPGQGAYNQP. The complete CDR3 protein is CASSPGQGAYNQPQHF.

At least ten counts were recorded for this clone. Sequencing ends 3 residues short of the CDR3 end; the germline J gene provides the rest. This sample includes further DNA sequences coding for the same CDR3. The chain carries TRBV7-3 and TRBJ2-3; 7 nucleotides agree with TRBD1. The ends lost 2 bases at V and 6 bases at J; junction bases unmatched: 2. Germline assignment: CDR1 SGHTA and CDR2 FQGTGA. The CDR3 covers 13 residues. Incomplete CDR3 DNA: TGTGCCAGCAGCTTACGACAGGGCGATACG. It yields the protein CASSLRQGDT. The full CDR3 protein is CASSLRQGDTQYF.

Many counts were recorded for this clone. The sequence runs out 3 residues before the end of the CDR3; the remainder is reconstructed from the germline J gene. The chain recombines TRBV7-6 with TRBJ2-3; TRBD2 matches 10 bases. The germline V gene encodes CDR1 SGHVS and CDR2 FNYEAQ. The CDR3 consists of 16 residues. The J segment lost 3 bases and the V segment lost 5 bases, leaving 8 bases of the junction unmatched. The CDR3 region is CASSNLAGERTDTQYF. The CDR3 bases that were read are TGTGCCAGCAGCAATCTAGCGGGAGAACGGACAGATACG.

This clone turned up a few times. The read ends 3 residues shy of where the CDR3 ends; the end is completed using the germline J gene. The V and J genes are TRBV18 and TRBJ2-6; no clear D gene. V shed 0 bases and J shed 0 bases, with 3 bases lying between them. This CDR3 region has 15 residues. The germline V gene encodes CDR1 KGHSH and CDR2 LQKENI. CDR3 protein: CASSPPSSGANVLTF. The sequenced CDR3 bases are TGTGCCAGCTCACCACCCAGCTCTGGGGCCAACGTC.